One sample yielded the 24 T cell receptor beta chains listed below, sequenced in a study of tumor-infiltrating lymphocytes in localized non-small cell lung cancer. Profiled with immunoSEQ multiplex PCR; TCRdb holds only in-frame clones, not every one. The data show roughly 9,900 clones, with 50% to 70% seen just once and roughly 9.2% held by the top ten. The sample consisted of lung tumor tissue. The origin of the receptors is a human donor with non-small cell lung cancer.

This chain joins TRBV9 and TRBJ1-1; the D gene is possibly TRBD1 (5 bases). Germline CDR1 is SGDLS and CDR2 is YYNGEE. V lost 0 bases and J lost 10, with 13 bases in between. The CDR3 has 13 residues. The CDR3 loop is CASSVDEGSAAFF. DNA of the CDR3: TGTGCCAGCAGCGTAGATGAGGGGTCGGCAGCTTTCTTT. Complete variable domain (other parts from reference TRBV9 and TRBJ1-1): DSGVTQTPKHLITATGQRVTLRCSPRSGDLSVYWYQQSLDQGLQFLIQYYNGEERAKGNILERFSAQQFPDLHSELNLSSLELGDSALYFCASSVDEGSAAFFGQGTRLTVV.

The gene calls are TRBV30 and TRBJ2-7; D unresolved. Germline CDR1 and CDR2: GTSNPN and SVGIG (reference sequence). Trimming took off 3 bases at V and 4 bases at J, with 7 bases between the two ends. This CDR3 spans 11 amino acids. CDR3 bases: TGTGCCTGGAGCCTACAATACGAGCAGTACTTC. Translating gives CAWSLQYEQYF.

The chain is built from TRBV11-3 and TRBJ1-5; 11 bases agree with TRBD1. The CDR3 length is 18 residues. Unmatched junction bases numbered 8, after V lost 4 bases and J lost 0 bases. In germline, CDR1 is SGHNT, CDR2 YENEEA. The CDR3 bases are TGTGCCAGCAGCTCGGACAGGGGGCAAGTTCATAGCAATCAGCCCCAGCATTTT. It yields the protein CASSSDRGQVHSNQPQHF.

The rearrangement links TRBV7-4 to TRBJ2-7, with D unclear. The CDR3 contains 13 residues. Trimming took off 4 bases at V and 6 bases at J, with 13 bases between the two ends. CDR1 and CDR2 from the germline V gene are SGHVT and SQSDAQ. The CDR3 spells CASSSSPISEQYF. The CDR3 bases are TGTGCCAGCAGCTCATCCCCCATTTCCGAGCAGTACTTC.

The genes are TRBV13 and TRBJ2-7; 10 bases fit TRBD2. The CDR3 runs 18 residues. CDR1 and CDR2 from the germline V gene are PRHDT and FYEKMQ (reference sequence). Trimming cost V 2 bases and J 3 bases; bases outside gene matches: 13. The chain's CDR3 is CASSLISMSSGSIYEQYF. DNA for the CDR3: TGTGCCAGCAGCTTAATCTCCATGTCTAGCGGGAGTATCTACGAGCAGTACTTC.

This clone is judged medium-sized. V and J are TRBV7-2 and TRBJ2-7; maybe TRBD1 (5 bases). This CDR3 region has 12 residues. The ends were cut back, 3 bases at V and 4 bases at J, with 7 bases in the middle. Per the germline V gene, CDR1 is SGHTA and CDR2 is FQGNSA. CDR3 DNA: TGTGCCAGCAGCTTCCAGGGATACGAGCAGTACTTC. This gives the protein CASSFQGYEQYF.

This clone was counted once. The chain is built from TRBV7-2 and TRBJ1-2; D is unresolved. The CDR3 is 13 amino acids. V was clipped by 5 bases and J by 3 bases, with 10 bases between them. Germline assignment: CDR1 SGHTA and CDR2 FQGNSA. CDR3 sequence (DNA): TGTGCCAGCAGCCGCGGGGTAGACTATGGCTACACCTTC. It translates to CASSRGVDYGYTF.

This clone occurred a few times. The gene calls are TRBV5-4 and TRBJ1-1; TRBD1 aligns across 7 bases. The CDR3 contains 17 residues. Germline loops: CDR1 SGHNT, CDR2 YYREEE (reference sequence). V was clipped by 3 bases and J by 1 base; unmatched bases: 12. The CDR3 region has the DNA TGTGCCAGCAGCTCCGGAATAACAGGGGTCGGGAACACTGAAGCTTTCTTT. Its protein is CASSSGITGVGNTEAFF.

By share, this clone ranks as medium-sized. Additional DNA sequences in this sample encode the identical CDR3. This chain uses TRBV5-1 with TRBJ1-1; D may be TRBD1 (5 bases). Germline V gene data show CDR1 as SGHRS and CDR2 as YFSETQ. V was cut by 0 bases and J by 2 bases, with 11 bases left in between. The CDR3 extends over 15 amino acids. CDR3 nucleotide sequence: TGCGCCAGCAGCTTGGCAGGGTTTGAAAACACTGAAGCTTTCTTT. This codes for CASSLAGFENTEAFF. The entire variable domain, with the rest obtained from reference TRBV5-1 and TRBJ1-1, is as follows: KAGVTQTPRYLIKTRGQQVTLSCSPISGHRSVSWYQQTPGQGLQFLFEYFSETQRNKGNFPGRFSGRQFSNSRSEMNVSTLELGDSALYLCASSLAGFENTEAFFGQGTRLTVV.

The CDR3: CASSPSMAWTGRNTEAFF. The CDR3 coding sequence is TGTGCCAGCTCACCCTCCATGGCATGGACAGGGCGAAACACTGAAGCTTTCTTT. The chain has TRBV18 and TRBJ1-1; 8 bases fit TRBD1. Germline V lookup: CDR1 KGHSH, CDR2 LQKENI. The J segment lost 2 bases and the V segment lost 3 bases, leaving 14 bases of the junction unmatched. This CDR3 contains 18 residues.

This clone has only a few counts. CDR3 amino acids: CASSRPLGELFF. CDR3 coding DNA: TGTGCCAGCAGCCGCCCTCTAGGGGAGCTGTTTTTT. This chain uses TRBV28 with TRBJ2-2; D is unresolved. This CDR3 has 12 residues. V lost 6 bases to trimming and J lost 8 bases, with 10 bases between them. Per germline, CDR1 MDHEN and CDR2 SYDVKM.

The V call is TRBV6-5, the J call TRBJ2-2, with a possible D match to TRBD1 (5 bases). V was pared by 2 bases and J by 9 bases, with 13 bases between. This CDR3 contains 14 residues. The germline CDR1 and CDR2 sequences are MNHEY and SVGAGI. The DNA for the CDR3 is TGTGCCAGCAGTTACCGGGCAGGGTATCGGGAGCTGTTTTTT. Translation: CASSYRAGYRELFF.

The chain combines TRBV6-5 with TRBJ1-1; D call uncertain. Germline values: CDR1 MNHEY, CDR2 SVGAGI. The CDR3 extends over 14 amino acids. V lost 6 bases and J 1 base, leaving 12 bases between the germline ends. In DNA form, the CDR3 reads TGTGCCAGCAGATCTCAAGGATGGAACACTGAAGCTTTCTTT. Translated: CASRSQGWNTEAFF.

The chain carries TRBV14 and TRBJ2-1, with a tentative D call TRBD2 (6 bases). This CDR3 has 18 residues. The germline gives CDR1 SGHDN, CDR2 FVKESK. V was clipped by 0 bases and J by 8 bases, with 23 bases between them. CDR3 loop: CASSQDHGGSWGNDEQFF. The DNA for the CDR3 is TGTGCCAGCAGCCAAGACCACGGGGGTTCGTGGGGGAACGATGAGCAGTTCTTC.

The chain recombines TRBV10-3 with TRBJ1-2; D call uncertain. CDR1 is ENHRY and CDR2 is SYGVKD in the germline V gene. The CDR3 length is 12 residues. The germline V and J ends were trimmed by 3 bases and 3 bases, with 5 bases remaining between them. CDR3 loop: CAISEGYYGYTF. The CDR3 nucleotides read TGTGCCATCAGTGAAGGGTACTATGGCTACACCTTC.

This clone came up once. CDR3 sequence reads: CASTLPGQGRSEQFF. The DNA of the CDR3 is TGTGCCAGCACCCTACCGGGACAGGGTAGGAGTGAGCAGTTCTTC. This chain connects TRBV6-5 to TRBJ2-1, with 9 bases fitting TRBD1. From germline, CDR1 is MNHEY and CDR2 SVGAGI. This CDR3 is 15 amino acids long. V shed 7 bases, J shed 9 bases, and the junction held 13 bases outside the gene matches.

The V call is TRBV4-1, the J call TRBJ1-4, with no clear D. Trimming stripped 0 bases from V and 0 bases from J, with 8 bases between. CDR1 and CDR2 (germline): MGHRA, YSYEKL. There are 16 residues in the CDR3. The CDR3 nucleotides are TGCGCCAGCAGCCAAGATCTTGGGGCAACTAATGAAAAACTGTTTTTT. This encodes CASSQDLGATNEKLFF.

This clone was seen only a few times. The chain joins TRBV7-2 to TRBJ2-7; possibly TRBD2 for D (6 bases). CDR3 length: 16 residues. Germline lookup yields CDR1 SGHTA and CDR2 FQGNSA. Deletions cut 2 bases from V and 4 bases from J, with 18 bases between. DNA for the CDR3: TGTGCCAGCAGCTTAAGGGACTGGCGGGGAGAGTACGAGCAGTACTTC. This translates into CASSLRDWRGEYEQYF. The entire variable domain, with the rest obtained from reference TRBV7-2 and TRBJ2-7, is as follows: GAGVSQSPSNKVTEKGKDVELRCDPISGHTALYWYRQSLGQGLEFLIYFQGNSAPDKSGLPSDRFSAERTGGSVSTLTIQRTQQEDSAVYLCASSLRDWRGEYEQYFGPGTRLTVT.

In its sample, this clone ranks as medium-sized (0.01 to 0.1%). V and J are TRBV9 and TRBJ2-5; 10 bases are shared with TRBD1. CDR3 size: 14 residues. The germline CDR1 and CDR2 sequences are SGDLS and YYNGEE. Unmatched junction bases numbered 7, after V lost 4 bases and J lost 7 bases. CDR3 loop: CASSPRTGGGTQYF. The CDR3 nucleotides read TGTGCCAGCAGCCCTCGGACAGGGGGAGGGACCCAGTACTTC.

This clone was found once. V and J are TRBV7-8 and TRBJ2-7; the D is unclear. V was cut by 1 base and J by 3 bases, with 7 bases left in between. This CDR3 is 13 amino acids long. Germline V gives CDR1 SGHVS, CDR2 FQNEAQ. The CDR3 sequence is CASSLVRNYEQYF. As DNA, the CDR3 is TGTGCCAGCAGCTTAGTCAGAAACTACGAGCAGTACTTC.

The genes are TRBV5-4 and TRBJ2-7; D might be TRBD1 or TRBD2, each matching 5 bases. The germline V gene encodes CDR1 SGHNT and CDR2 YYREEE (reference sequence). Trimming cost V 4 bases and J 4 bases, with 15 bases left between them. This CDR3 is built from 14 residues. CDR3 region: CASSRDGGSYEQYF. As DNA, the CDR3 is TGTGCCAGCAGCCGGGACGGTGGGTCTTACGAGCAGTACTTC.

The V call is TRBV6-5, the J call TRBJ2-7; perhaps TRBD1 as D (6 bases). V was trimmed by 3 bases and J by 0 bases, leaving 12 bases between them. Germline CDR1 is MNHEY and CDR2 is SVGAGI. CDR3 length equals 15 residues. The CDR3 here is CASSYRPGVSYEQYF. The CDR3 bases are TGTGCCAGCAGTTATAGGCCAGGGGTCTCCTACGAGCAGTACTTC.

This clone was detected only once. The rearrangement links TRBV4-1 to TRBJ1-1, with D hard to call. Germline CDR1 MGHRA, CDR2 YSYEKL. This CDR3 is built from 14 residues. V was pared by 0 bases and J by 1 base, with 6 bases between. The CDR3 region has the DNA TGCGCCAGCAGCCAAGATTGGGGGAACACTGAAGCTTTCTTT. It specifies CASSQDWGNTEAFF.

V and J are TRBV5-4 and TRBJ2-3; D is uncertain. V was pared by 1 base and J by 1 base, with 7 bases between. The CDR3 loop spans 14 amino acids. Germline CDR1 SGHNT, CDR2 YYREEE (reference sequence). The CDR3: CASSLNLGTDTQYF. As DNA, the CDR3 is TGTGCCAGCAGCTTGAACTTGGGCACAGATACGCAGTATTTT.